The 6 T cell receptor beta chains below all came from one sample that was sequenced in a study of blood T cell repertoires in COVID-19. Assay used: immunoSEQ multiplex PCR; TCRdb lists only in-frame clones, some missing. The sample lists about 380,000 clones, 90% occurring once. Sample: peripheral blood. Receptors originate from a young man with active or convalescent COVID-19.

The chain uses TRBV6-5 and TRBJ1-6; 9 nucleotides agree with TRBD1. The V gene end was trimmed by 6 bases and the J gene end by 11 bases; junction bases not matched to a gene: 8. There are 14 residues in the CDR3. The germline gives CDR1 MNHEY, CDR2 SVGAGI. CDR3 in amino acids: CASSFQGQGTPLHF. CDR3 in DNA: TGTGCCAGCAGCTTTCAGGGACAGGGCACACCCCTCCACTTT.

The chain carries TRBV5-4 and TRBJ2-7, with 8 bases that match TRBD1. In germline, CDR1 is SGHNT, CDR2 YYREEE (reference sequence). The CDR3 contains 15 residues. The J segment lost 3 bases and the V segment lost 4 bases, leaving 9 bases of the junction unmatched. Here the CDR3 DNA reads TGTGCCAGCAGCCCCGGTGCGACAGGGGTCTACGAGCAGTACTTC. As protein: CASSPGATGVYEQYF.

The J gene is TRBJ1-1, the V gene TRBV24-1, with 9 bases lining up with TRBD1. The V gene end was trimmed by 7 bases and the J gene end by 5 bases; junction bases not matched to a gene: 13. The CDR3 is 16 amino acids. Germline V CDR1 and CDR2: KGHDR, SFDVKD. The CDR3 protein is CATSGWGQGRRTEAFF. The CDR3 nucleotides are TGTGCCACCAGCGGATGGGGACAGGGTCGACGGACTGAAGCTTTCTTT.

In the case of this clone: Germline is not matched at one junction end, which may reflect a read error. The rearrangement links TRBV4-3 to TRBJ2-6, with D maybe TRBD2 (7 bases). The CDR3 extends over 16 amino acids. Germline CDR1 reads LGHNA; CDR2 reads YSLEER. For the CDR3, the DNA is TGCGCCAGCAGCCAATACGGGGGGCTTGGGGCCAACGTGCTGACTTTC. This sequence encodes CASSQYGGLGANVLTF.

The V call is TRBV27, the J call TRBJ1-5; D call uncertain. From germline, CDR1 is MNHEY and CDR2 SMNVEV (reference sequence). With 3 bases removed from V and 4 bases from J, the gap between germline ends came to 10 bases. The CDR3 is made up of 14 amino acids. The CDR3 here is CASSFSGGNQPQHF. CDR3 in DNA: TGTGCCAGCAGTTTTTCCGGCGGGAATCAGCCCCAGCATTTT.

In its sample, this clone was seen once. The J gene is TRBJ2-2, the V gene TRBV7-9, with D possibly TRBD1 on 6 matching bases. V was shortened by 11 bases and J by 2 bases, with 12 bases between the two germline ends. Germline V gives CDR1 SEHNR, CDR2 FQNEAQ (reference sequence). This CDR3 region has 13 residues. CDR3 sequence: CASLGQNTGELFF. The CDR3 nucleotides read TGTGCCTCCCTGGGACAAAACACCGGGGAGCTGTTTTTT.